The rows below give T cell receptor beta chains drawn from one sample of a study of T-cell memory formation after mild COVID-19. TCRdb fed the 5' RACE reads into MiXCR, producing one record per CDR3 protein. The sample records approximately 240,000 distinct CDR3 sequences, 16% being singletons. Sequenced sample: PBMCs or a T cell subset sorted from them (not recorded which). These receptors were obtained from a man aged 18 to 35 who had mild COVID-19 (a few samples of this study predate the infection). Cell type and time point are not known. Each CDR3 is given with its conserved first and last residue. The D gene is left open where the match is weak. Size values are once, few and many counts, or a class for expanded clones, and some rows have none.

V	J	D	size	CDR3	DNA
TRBV7-9	TRBJ2-3	NA	NA	CAISFGSTDTQYF	TGTGCCATCAGCTTCGGGAGCACAGATACGCAGTATTTT
TRBV6-2/TRBV6-3	TRBJ2-5	TRBD1	NA	CASSRGGRGRETQYF	TGTGCCAGCAGCCGGGGAGGCAGGGGGCGAGAGACCCAGTACTTC
TRBV5-5	TRBJ1-5	NA	NA	CASSSGFTNQPQHF	TGTGCCAGCAGCTCGGGGTTCACAAATCAGCCCCAGCATTTT
TRBV5-1	TRBJ1-1	NA	few	CASSLEWGHTEAFF	TGCGCCAGCAGCTTGGAATGGGGACACACTGAAGCTTTCTTT
TRBV20-1	TRBJ2-2	TRBD2	few	CSAQPTSGYTGELFF	TGCAGTGCTCAGCCGACTAGCGGGTACACCGGGGAGCTGTTTTTT
TRBV7-2	TRBJ2-5	NA	NA	CASSSSRLETQYF	TGTGCCAGCAGCTCGTCTCGGCTGGAGACCCAGTACTTC
TRBV9	TRBJ2-3	NA	NA	CASSVVPAFTDTQYF	TGTGCCAGCAGCGTAGTCCCAGCCTTCACAGATACGCAGTATTTT
TRBV6-6	TRBJ2-5	NA	NA	CASSYSVSQETQYF	TGTGCCAGCAGTTACTCGGTCAGTCAAGAGACCCAGTACTTC
TRBV27	TRBJ2-7	NA	many	CASSVRPLTGEQYF	TGTGCCAGCAGCGTAAGACCGTTAACGGGCGAGCAGTACTTC
TRBV7-2	TRBJ1-1	NA	NA	CASSLASTVNTEAFF	TGTGCCAGCAGCTTAGCATCGACAGTGAACACTGAAGCTTTCTTT
TRBV5-1	TRBJ2-3	TRBD1	many	CASNSGQGTDTQYF	TGCGCCAGCAACAGTGGACAGGGCACAGATACGCAGTATTTT
TRBV5-1	TRBJ1-3	NA	many	CASSLDGTLGNTIYF	TGCGCCAGCAGCTTAGACGGAACTCTTGGAAACACCATATATTTT
TRBV7-2	TRBJ1-1	TRBD1	NA	CASSPRTGAMNTEAFF	TGTGCCAGCAGCCCCAGGACAGGGGCAATGAACACTGAAGCTTTCTTT
TRBV2	TRBJ1-6	TRBD1	NA	CASSQDRGRSPLHF	TGTGCCAGCAGCCAAGACAGGGGGCGTTCACCCCTCCACTTT
TRBV7-2	TRBJ2-3	NA	many	CASSLRSGRGYTDTQYF	TGTGCCAGCAGCTTACGATCAGGACGGGGGTACACAGATACGCAGTATTTT
TRBV5-4	TRBJ2-3	NA	NA	CASSFRGGPDTQYF	TGTGCCAGCAGCTTCAGGGGAGGACCAGATACGCAGTATTTT
TRBV20-1	TRBJ2-7	NA	few	CSARDPRQDYEQYF	TGCAGTGCTAGAGATCCCCGACAAGACTACGAGCAGTACTTC
TRBV2	TRBJ2-2	NA	NA	CASSEPPGRWITGELFF	TGTGCCAGCAGTGAACCGCCGGGGAGGTGGATCACCGGGGAGCTGTTTTTT
TRBV9	TRBJ2-3	NA	few	CASSVAGWRNTQYF	TGTGCCAGCAGCGTAGCCGGGTGGAGGAATACGCAGTATTTT
TRBV10-3	TRBJ1-2	NA	few	CAISEAREGSGYTF	TGTGCCATCAGTGAGGCGAGGGAGGGAAGCGGCTACACCTTC
TRBV12-3/TRBV12-4	TRBJ2-3	TRBD1	NA	CASRKTGGTDTQYF	TGTGCCAGCAGGAAGACAGGGGGAACAGATACGCAGTATTTT
TRBV25-1	TRBJ2-2	TRBD1	NA	CASRGQGSPGELFF	TGTGCCAGCAGGGGACAGGGGAGTCCCGGGGAGCTGTTTTTT
TRBV10-3	TRBJ2-3	NA	once	CAIGESGGRYTQYF	TGTGCCATCGGTGAGTCCGGGGGGCGATATACGCAGTATTTT
TRBV19	TRBJ1-4	NA	NA	CASTSNSLVEKLFF	TGTGCCAGTACTTCTAACAGCCTTGTTGAAAAACTGTTTTTT
TRBV7-2	TRBJ1-1	NA	many	CASSLFSGRAFF	TGTGCCAGCAGCTTATTTTCGGGTAGGGCTTTCTTT
TRBV7-2	TRBJ1-6	NA	many	CASSSDRNSPLHF	TGTGCCAGCAGTTCAGACAGGAATTCACCCCTCCACTTT
TRBV2	TRBJ2-1	NA	few	CASSEAGPFYNEQFF	TGTGCCAGCAGTGAAGCGGGGCCCTTTTACAATGAGCAGTTCTTC
TRBV6-2/TRBV6-3	TRBJ1-5	NA	once	CATVEGQPQHF	TGTGCCACCGTAGAGGGACAGCCCCAGCATTTT
TRBV6-2/TRBV6-3	TRBJ2-7	TRBD1	few	CASRRGTGTSYEQYF	TGTGCCAGCAGACGAGGGACAGGGACCTCCTACGAGCAGTACTTC
TRBV5-6	TRBJ1-5	NA	NA	CASSLAGGIQPQHF	TGTGCCAGCAGCTTGGCCGGGGGTATCCAGCCCCAGCATTTT
TRBV7-3	TRBJ1-2	NA	few	CASSLGLNYGYTF	TGTGCCAGCAGCTTAGGACTGAACTATGGCTACACCTTC
TRBV29-1	TRBJ2-7	NA	many	CSVGMAGRFAYEQYF	TGCAGCGTTGGAATGGCAGGGAGGTTCGCCTACGAGCAGTACTTC
TRBV6-2/TRBV6-3	TRBJ1-1	NA	NA	CASSYSFAGSEAFF	TGTGCCAGCAGTTACTCGTTCGCAGGGAGTGAAGCTTTCTTT
TRBV20-1	TRBJ1-2	TRBD1	few	CSAASDRAYGYTF	TGCAGTGCCGCAAGCGACAGGGCCTATGGCTACACCTTC
TRBV5-5	TRBJ2-7	NA	NA	CASSWSGLHAKSPYEQYF	TGTGCCAGCAGCTGGTCTGGGCTACACGCTAAGTCCCCCTACGAGCAGTACTTC
TRBV11-2	TRBJ1-3	NA	NA	CASSLDLRGTGNTIYF	TGTGCCAGCAGCTTAGATTTGCGGGGAACTGGAAACACCATATATTTT
TRBV2	TRBJ2-3	TRBD1	NA	CASSETPGQGLF	TGTGCCAGCAGTGAAACCCCGGGACAGGGCCTCTTT
TRBV20-1	TRBJ1-5	NA	many	CSASLQAFNQPQHF	TGCAGTGCTAGCCTCCAGGCTTTCAATCAGCCCCAGCATTTT
TRBV25-1	TRBJ2-3	NA	NA	CASSERQDLTDTQYF	TGTGCCAGCAGTGAGCGACAGGACCTCACAGATACGCAGTATTTT
TRBV28	TRBJ1-5	NA	few	CASRPWQFNQPQHF	TGTGCCAGCAGGCCCTGGCAGTTCAATCAGCCCCAGCATTTT
TRBV7-2	TRBJ2-2	NA	many	CASSLASGAGELFF	TGTGCCAGCAGCTTAGCGTCCGGGGCCGGGGAGCTGTTTTTT
TRBV3-1	TRBJ2-1	NA	many	CASRPRGSSYNEQFF	TGTGCCAGCAGGCCTCGGGGGAGCTCCTACAATGAGCAGTTCTTC
TRBV11-2	TRBJ1-1	TRBD1	few	CASSLQGQGRGGTEAFF	TGTGCCAGCAGCTTACAAGGACAGGGGAGAGGGGGAACTGAAGCTTTCTTT
TRBV29-1	TRBJ2-1	TRBD1	few	CSVERDRYNEQFF	TGCAGCGTTGAAAGGGACAGATACAATGAGCAGTTCTTC